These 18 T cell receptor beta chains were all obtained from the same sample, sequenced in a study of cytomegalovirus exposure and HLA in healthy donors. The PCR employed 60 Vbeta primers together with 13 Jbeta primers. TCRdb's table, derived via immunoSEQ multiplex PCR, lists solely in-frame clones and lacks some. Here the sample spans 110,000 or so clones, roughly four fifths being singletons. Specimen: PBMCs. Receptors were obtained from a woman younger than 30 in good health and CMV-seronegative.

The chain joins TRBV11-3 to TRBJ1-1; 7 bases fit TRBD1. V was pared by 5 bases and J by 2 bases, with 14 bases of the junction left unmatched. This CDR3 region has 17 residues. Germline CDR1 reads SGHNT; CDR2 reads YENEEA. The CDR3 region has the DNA TGTGCCAGCAGCATGGACAGGCCCTCCATTTTCAACACTGAAGCTTTCTTT. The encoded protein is CASSMDRPSIFNTEAFF.

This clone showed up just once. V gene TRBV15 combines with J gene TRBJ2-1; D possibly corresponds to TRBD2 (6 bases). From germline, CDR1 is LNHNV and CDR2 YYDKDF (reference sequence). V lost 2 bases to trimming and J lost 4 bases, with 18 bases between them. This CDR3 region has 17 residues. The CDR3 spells CATSRIKTRRLYNEQFF. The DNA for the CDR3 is TGTGCCACCAGCAGAATAAAGACTAGAAGACTTTACAATGAGCAGTTCTTC.

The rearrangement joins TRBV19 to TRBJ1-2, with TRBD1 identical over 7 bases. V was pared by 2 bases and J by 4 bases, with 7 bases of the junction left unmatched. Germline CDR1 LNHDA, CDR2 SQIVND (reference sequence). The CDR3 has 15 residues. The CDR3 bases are TGTGCCAGTAGTATACCTGGGACAGCGCTCTATGGCTACACCTTC. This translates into CASSIPGTALYGYTF.

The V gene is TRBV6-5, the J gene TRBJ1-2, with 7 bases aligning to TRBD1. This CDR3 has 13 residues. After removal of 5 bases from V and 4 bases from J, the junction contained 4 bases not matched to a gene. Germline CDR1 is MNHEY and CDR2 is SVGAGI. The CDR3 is CASSRDRAYGYTF. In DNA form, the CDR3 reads TGTGCCAGCAGTCGCGACAGGGCCTATGGCTACACCTTC.

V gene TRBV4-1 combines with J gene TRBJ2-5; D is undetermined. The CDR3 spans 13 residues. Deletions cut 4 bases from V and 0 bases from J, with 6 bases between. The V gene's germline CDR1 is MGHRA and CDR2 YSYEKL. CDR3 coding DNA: TGCGCCAGCAGCCTTCGGGACCAAGAGACCCAGTACTTC. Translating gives CASSLRDQETQYF.

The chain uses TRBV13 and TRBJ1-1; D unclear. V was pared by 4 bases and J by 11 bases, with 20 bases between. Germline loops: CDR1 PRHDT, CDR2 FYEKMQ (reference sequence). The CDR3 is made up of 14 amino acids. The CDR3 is CASSSANVSAGAFF. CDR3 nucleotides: TGTGCCAGCAGCTCCGCAAATGTGTCGGCGGGGGCTTTCTTT.

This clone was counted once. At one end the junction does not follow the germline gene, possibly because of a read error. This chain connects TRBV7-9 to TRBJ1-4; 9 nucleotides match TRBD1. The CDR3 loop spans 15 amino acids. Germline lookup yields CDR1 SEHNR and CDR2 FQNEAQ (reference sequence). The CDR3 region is CSSSLDGTGREKLFF. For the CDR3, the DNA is TGTTCCAGCAGCTTAGATGGGACAGGGCGAGAAAAACTGTTTTTT.

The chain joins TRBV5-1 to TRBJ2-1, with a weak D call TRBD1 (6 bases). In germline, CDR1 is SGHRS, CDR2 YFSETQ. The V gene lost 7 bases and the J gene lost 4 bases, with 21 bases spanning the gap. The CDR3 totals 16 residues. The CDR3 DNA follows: TGCGCCAGCGCTACCACCGGGACACGAGGATACAATGAGCAGTTCTTC. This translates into CASATTGTRGYNEQFF. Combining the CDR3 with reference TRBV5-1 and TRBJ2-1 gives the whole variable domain KAGVTQTPRYLIKTRGQQVTLSCSPISGHRSVSWYQQTPGQGLQFLFEYFSETQRNKGNFPGRFSGRQFSNSRSEMNVSTLELGDSALYLCASATTGTRGYNEQFFGPGTRLTVL.

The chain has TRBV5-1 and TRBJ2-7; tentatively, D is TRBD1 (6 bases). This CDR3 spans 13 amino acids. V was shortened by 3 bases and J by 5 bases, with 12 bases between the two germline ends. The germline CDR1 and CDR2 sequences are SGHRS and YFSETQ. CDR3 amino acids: CASSSQGPNEQYF. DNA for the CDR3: TGCGCCAGCAGCTCCCAGGGGCCCAACGAGCAGTACTTC.

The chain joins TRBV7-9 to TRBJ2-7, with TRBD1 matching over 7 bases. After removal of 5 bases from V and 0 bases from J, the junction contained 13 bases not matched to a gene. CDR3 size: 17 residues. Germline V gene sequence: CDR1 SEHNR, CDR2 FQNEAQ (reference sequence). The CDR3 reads CASSPSATGARSYEQYF. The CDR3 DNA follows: TGTGCCAGCAGCCCGTCTGCCACAGGGGCCCGCTCCTACGAGCAGTACTTC.

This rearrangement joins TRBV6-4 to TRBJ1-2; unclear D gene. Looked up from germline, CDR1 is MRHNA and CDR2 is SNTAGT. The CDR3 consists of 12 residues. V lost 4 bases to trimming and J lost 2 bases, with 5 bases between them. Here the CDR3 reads CASSAGNYGYTF. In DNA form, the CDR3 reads TGTGCCAGCAGTGCGGGGAACTATGGCTACACCTTC.

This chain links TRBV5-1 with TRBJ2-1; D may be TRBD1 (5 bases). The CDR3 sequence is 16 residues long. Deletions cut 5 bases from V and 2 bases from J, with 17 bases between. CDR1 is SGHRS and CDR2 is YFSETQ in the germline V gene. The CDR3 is CASSPTQGSTYNEQFF. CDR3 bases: TGCGCCAGCAGTCCAACTCAGGGAAGTACCTACAATGAGCAGTTCTTC.

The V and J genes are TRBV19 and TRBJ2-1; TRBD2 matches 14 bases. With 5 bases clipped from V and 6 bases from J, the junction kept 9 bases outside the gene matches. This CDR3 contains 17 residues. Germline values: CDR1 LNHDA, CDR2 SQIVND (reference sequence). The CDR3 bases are TGTGCCAGTAGTCCGACTAGCGGGAGGGCCGGAAGCAATGAGCAGTTCTTC. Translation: CASSPTSGRAGSNEQFF.

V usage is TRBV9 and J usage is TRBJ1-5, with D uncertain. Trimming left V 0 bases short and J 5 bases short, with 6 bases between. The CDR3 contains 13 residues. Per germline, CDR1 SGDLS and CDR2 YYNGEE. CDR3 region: CASSVVGDQPQHF. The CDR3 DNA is TGTGCCAGCAGCGTAGTCGGGGATCAGCCCCAGCATTTT.

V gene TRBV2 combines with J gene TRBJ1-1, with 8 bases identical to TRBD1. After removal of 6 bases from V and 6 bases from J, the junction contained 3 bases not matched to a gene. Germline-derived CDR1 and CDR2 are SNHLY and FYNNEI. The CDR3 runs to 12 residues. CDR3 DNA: TGTGCCAGCAGACAACAGGGGGCTGAAGCTTTCTTT. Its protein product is CASRQQGAEAFF.

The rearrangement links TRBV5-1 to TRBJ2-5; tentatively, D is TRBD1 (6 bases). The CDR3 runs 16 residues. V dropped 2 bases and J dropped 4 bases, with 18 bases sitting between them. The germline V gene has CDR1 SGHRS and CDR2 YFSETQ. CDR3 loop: CASSFRRGQPRETQYF. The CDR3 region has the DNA TGCGCCAGCAGCTTTCGCCGTGGACAGCCTCGAGAGACCCAGTACTTC.

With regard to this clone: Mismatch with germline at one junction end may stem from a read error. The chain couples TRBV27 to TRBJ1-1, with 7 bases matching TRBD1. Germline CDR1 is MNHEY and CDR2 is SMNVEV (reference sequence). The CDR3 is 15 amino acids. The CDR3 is CTSSLDRLKNTEAFF. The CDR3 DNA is TGTACCAGCAGTTTGGACAGGTTGAAGAACACTGAAGCTTTCTTT.

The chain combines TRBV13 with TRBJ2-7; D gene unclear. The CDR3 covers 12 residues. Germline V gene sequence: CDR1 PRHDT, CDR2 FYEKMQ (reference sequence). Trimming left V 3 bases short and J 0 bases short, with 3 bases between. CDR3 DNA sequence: TGTGCCAGCAGCTTGGCCTCCTACGAGCAGTACTTC. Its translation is CASSLASYEQYF.